This is a list of T cell receptor beta chains from one sample in a study of OX40 agonist ivuxolimab in advanced cancers. Using immunoSEQ multiplex PCR, the repertoire was profiled, and TCRdb retains in-frame clones only, with some absent. The sample records 90,000 or so clones, over 75% being singletons. The input for sequencing was CD4+ or CD8+ T cells sorted from blood, taken in a trial of the OX40 agonist ivuxolimab. The receptors stem from an adult with an advanced solid tumor such as melanoma, head and neck, liver or kidney cancer. Both conserved end residues are part of each CDR3. A D gene is named only where the DNA matches it firmly. Clone size is not always given. Where it is, it says once, few, many or a class for expanded clones.

>few|TRBJ1-2|TRBV6-1|-
CASSEVGGGYTF
TGTGCCAGCAGTGAAGTTGGGGGTGGCTACACCTTC
>-|TRBJ2-1|TRBV7-9|-
CASSLPIDNEQFF
TGTGCCAGCAGCTTACCGATAGACAATGAGCAGTTCTTC
>-|TRBJ2-3|TRBV30|TRBD2
CAWSGLAGAQTDTQYF
TGTGCCTGGAGTGGTCTAGCGGGAGCCCAGACAGATACGCAGTATTTT
>-|TRBJ2-7|TRBV6-5|-
CASSYTGTRGYEQYF
TGTGCCAGCAGTTACACGGGGACCCGAGGGTACGAGCAGTACTTC
>-|TRBJ2-2|TRBV18|-
CASSPRIGGELFF
TGTGCCAGCTCACCACGAATAGGCGGGGAGCTGTTTTTT
>-|TRBJ2-2|TRBV27|TRBD1
CASYRGNTGELFF
TGTGCCAGTTACAGGGGTAACACCGGGGAGCTGTTTTTT
>-|TRBJ1-1|TRBV5-5|-
CASSLFPMNTEAFF
TGTGCCAGCAGCTTGTTCCCCATGAACACTGAAGCTTTCTTT
>-|TRBJ1-5|TRBV5-8|TRBD1
CASSRGTGAGGNQPQHF
TGTGCCAGCAGCCGAGGGACAGGGGCGGGGGGCAATCAGCCCCAGCATTTT
>-|TRBJ2-2|TRBV5-4|TRBD2
CASSWGLAGGGTNTGELFF
TGTGCCAGCAGCTGGGGACTAGCGGGAGGGGGAACGAACACCGGGGAGCTGTTTTTT
>once|TRBJ2-6|TRBV5-1|-
CASSTMSAISGANVLTF
TGCGCCAGCAGCACGATGTCCGCGATCTCTGGGGCCAACGTCCTGACTTTC
>-|TRBJ1-2|TRBV6-1|TRBD1
CASWTGGSYGYTF
TGTGCCAGCTGGACAGGGGGCAGCTATGGCTACACCTTC
>-|TRBJ1-2|TRBV19|TRBD1
CASSIGTGVAGYTF
TGTGCCAGTAGTATAGGTACAGGGGTAGCTGGCTACACCTTC
>once|TRBJ2-7|TRBV5-1|-
CASSLVGSYEQYF
TGCGCCAGCAGCTTGGTGGGTTCCTACGAGCAGTACTTC
>once|TRBJ2-1|TRBV6-1|-
CASKRVQASYNEQFF
TGTGCCAGCAAACGGGTCCAGGCCTCCTACAATGAGCAGTTCTTC
>once|TRBJ1-5|TRBV28|-
CASRRPSGSEHF
TGTGCCAGCAGACGCCCCTCGGGAAGTGAGCATTTT
>-|TRBJ2-1|TRBV4-3|TRBD2
CASSLGTSGGEQFF
TGCGCCAGCAGCCTCGGGACTAGCGGGGGAGAGCAGTTCTTC
>-|TRBJ2-2|TRBV4-2|TRBD1
CASSQTGTRANTGELFF
TGTGCCAGCAGCCAGACAGGGACACGCGCGAACACCGGGGAGCTGTTTTTT
>-|TRBJ2-1|TRBV7-3|-
CASSLSPGHHNEQFF
TGTGCCAGCAGCTTATCTCCGGGACACCACAATGAGCAGTTCTTC
>-|TRBJ2-7|TRBV7-9|TRBD2
CASSSGLAGAYEQYF
TGTGCCAGCAGCTCTGGACTAGCGGGGGCCTACGAGCAGTACTTC
>-|TRBJ1-2|TRBV28|-
CASTGSGTRGYGYTF
TGTGCCAGCACCGGAAGCGGGACCAGGGGCTATGGCTACACCTTC
>once|TRBJ2-3|TRBV4-1|-
CASGGHTDTQYF
TGCGCCAGCGGCGGCCACACAGATACGCAGTATTTT
>-|TRBJ2-3|TRBV28|-
CASSFAWGSLVDTQYF
TGTGCCAGCAGTTTCGCCTGGGGCAGTCTCGTTGATACGCAGTATTTT
>-|TRBJ2-7|TRBV25-1|-
CASKESGEKAYEQYF
TGTGCCAGTAAAGAGAGCGGAGAAAAGGCTTACGAGCAGTACTTC
>-|TRBJ2-4|TRBV13|-
CASSSRHLTSFGKNIQYF
TGTGCCAGCAGCTCGAGACATTTGACTAGTTTCGGGAAAAACATTCAGTACTTC
>-|TRBJ1-4|TRBV11-2|-
CASSLGRLNEKLFF
TGTGCCAGCAGCTTAGGACGGCTAAATGAAAAACTGTTTTTT
>-|TRBJ2-5|TRBV7-2|TRBD1
CASSIGQAGQETQYF
TGTGCCAGCAGCATAGGACAGGCTGGCCAAGAGACCCAGTACTTC
>-|TRBJ2-3|TRBV4-3|-
CASSQNPSSTTDTQYF
TGCGCCAGCAGCCAAAACCCTAGTAGCACAACAGATACGCAGTATTTT
>-|TRBJ1-2|TRBV28|-
CASSGRGRYGYTF
TGTGCCAGCAGTGGTAGGGGGAGATATGGCTACACCTTC
>-|TRBJ2-2|TRBV11-2|TRBD1
CASSPNRGPYTGELFF
TGTGCCAGCAGCCCAAACAGGGGGCCGTACACCGGGGAGCTGTTTTTT
>-|TRBJ1-4|TRBV25-1|-
CASSARGVATNEKLFF
TGTGCCAGCAGTGCCAGGGGTGTAGCAACTAATGAAAAACTGTTTTTT
>-|TRBJ1-5|TRBV27|-
CASSLSTGRQPQHF
TGTGCCAGCAGTTTATCTACAGGCAGACAGCCCCAGCATTTT
>-|TRBJ2-1|TRBV28|TRBD2
CASSFPLSSGRANEQFF
TGTGCCAGCAGTTTCCCCCTTTCCAGCGGGAGGGCAAATGAGCAGTTCTTC
>once|TRBJ2-5|TRBV7-2|TRBD2
CASSSGLAGAETQYF
TGTGCCAGCAGCTCAGGACTAGCGGGAGCAGAGACCCAGTACTTC
>-|TRBJ2-3|TRBV5-4|-
CASSLAGLVVNTDTQYF
TGTGCCAGCAGCTTGGCAGGGCTAGTTGTGAACACAGATACGCAGTATTTT
>-|TRBJ1-3|TRBV27|-
CASSLGSGNTIYF
TGTGCCAGCAGTTTGGGTTCTGGAAACACCATATATTTT
>-|TRBJ2-2|TRBV6-5|-
CASSLQAVYTGELFF
TGTGCCAGCAGTTTACAGGCGGTTTACACCGGGGAGCTGTTTTTT
>-|TRBJ2-5|TRBV7-9|-
CASSLALGRQETQYF
TGTGCCAGCAGCTTAGCGCTCGGCAGGCAAGAGACCCAGTACTTC
>-|TRBJ2-7|TRBV2|-
CASKGEVGQYF
TGTGCCAGCAAGGGAGAGGTGGGGCAGTACTTC
>-|TRBJ2-5|TRBV5-1|TRBD2
CASSLGTSWETQYF
TGCGCCAGCAGCCTGGGGACTAGCTGGGAGACCCAGTACTTC
>-|TRBJ2-5|TRBV5-1|TRBD1
CASSWQGAGETQYF
TGCGCCAGCAGCTGGCAGGGGGCCGGAGAGACCCAGTACTTC
>-|TRBJ1-5|TRBV19|TRBD1
CASSIDGTGSNQPQHF
TGTGCCAGTAGTATAGATGGGACAGGGAGCAATCAGCCCCAGCATTTT
>-|TRBJ2-7|TRBV2|-
CASSVEYEQYF
TGTGCCAGCAGTGTTGAGTACGAGCAGTACTTC
>-|TRBJ1-5|TRBV6-5|-
CASSYPLGPQHF
TGTGCCAGCAGTTACCCTTTGGGGCCCCAGCATTTT
>-|TRBJ1-4|TRBV10-3|-
CAISDRGPEKLFF
TGTGCCATCAGTGACCGGGGCCCTGAAAAACTGTTTTTT
>-|TRBJ1-3|TRBV29-1|TRBD1
CSFLSLSKQGVTGNTIYF
TGCAGCTTCTTGTCCCTTTCCAAGCAGGGGGTCACTGGAAACACCATATATTTT
>-|TRBJ2-1|TRBV18|-
CASSPPLQNEQFF
TGTGCCAGCTCACCACCCCTACAGAATGAGCAGTTCTTC
>-|TRBJ2-1|TRBV11-2|-
CASSLVVSEQFF
TGTGCCAGCAGCTTAGTAGTTTCTGAGCAGTTCTTC
>-|TRBJ1-2|TRBV1|-
CTSSQDLSRQGGGYTF
TGCACCAGCAGCCAAGATCTATCTAGGCAGGGCGGCGGCTACACCTTC
>-|TRBJ2-1|TRBV7-2|-
CASSLGSGSYNEQFF
TGTGCCAGCAGCTTAGGTTCAGGGTCCTACAATGAGCAGTTCTTC
>-|TRBJ2-6|TRBV19|-
CASSIGYRASSGANVLTF
TGTGCCAGTAGTATAGGCTACAGGGCCAGCTCTGGGGCCAACGTCCTGACTTTC
>-|TRBJ1-4|TRBV4-2|-
CASSQDLGEKLFF
TGTGCCAGCAGCCAAGATCTGGGGGAAAAACTGTTTTTT
>-|TRBJ2-7|TRBV15|-
CATSRDWGNSYEQYF
TGTGCCACCAGCAGAGATTGGGGCAACTCCTACGAGCAGTACTTC
>-|TRBJ2-5|TRBV11-2|TRBD1
CASSLWDRETQYF
TGTGCCAGCAGCTTATGGGACAGAGAGACCCAGTACTTC
>-|TRBJ2-1|TRBV28|-
CASSRGTRPYNEQFF
TGTGCCAGCAGCCGGGGAACCCGCCCCTACAATGAGCAGTTCTTC
>-|TRBJ2-7|TRBV25-1|TRBD2
CASSESYGGSSYEQYF
TGTGCCAGCAGTGAATCATACGGCGGGAGCTCCTACGAGCAGTACTTC